This T cell receptor (beta chain) was sequenced in a study of metastatic and nonmetastatic thyroid tumors. The wider study: Malignant thyroid and benign thyroid patients provided blood and tumor or nodule tissue whose repertoires were compared.

Until they underwent thyroid surgery, no patient had received any treatment. The ends lost 6 bases at V and 9 bases at J; junction bases unmatched: 11. The CDR3 is 15 residues long. Worth noting for this clone: Its antigen remains unidentified.

Study-level points and caveats: Malignant thyroid tumors reportedly exceeded benign nodules significantly in TCR beta diversity, with the difference appearing in blood and tumor.

As handled by the study authors: The distant-metastasis classifier for papillary thyroid cancer was built from CDR3 differences across clinicopathological groups. Using MiXCR, TCRdb reanalyzed the PCR reads. The V and J calls come from TCRdb's annotation, not from the publication. The sample shows about 40,000 clones, more than 9.5% of them seen only once. Source material: blood. This clonotype was sampled from a female donor with papillary thyroid cancer or a benign thyroid nodule (not recorded which). Some clones in this sample may be carry-over from other donors' samples. The chain links TRBV12-3 or TRBV12-4 to TRBJ1-6; 7 bases line up with TRBD1. CDR3 protein: CASRPTGPLSSPLHF. The CDR3 nucleotides read TGTGCCAGCAGACCGACAGGGCCGCTCAGTTCACCCCTCCACTTT.